This T cell receptor beta chain was found in a study of post-analysis software for immune sequencing data. Whole-study context: Relapsing-remitting, secondary progressive and progressive-relapsing forms of multiple sclerosis all featured among disease courses.

Trimming removed 5 bases from V and 1 base from J, with 15 bases in between. CDR1 is MNHEY, CDR2 SVGAGI, per germline. The CDR3 consists of 16 residues. Unique molecular identifiers were built into the TCR beta cDNA libraries. TCRdb analysed the PCR reads with MiXCR anew, one entry per CDR3 protein. Of 550,000 to 700,000 distinct CDR3 sequences in the sample, roughly 46% were seen once. General study findings and limits: A handful of TRBV segments, including TRBV5-6, TRBV5-1 and TRBV20-1, were more frequent in patients than controls. With F measure, samples from one preparation batch clustered together strongly.

As for this clonotype: Its antigen is still unknown.

This chain links TRBV6-5 with TRBJ1-5; D might be TRBD1 (6 bases). The clonotype comes from a girl between 5 and 17 years old with multiple sclerosis. The specimen sequenced was blood. For the CDR3, the DNA is TGTGCCAGCAGTCAACAGGGAATTGGGAGCAATCAGCCCCAGCATTTT. This gives the protein CASSQQGIGSNQPQHF.